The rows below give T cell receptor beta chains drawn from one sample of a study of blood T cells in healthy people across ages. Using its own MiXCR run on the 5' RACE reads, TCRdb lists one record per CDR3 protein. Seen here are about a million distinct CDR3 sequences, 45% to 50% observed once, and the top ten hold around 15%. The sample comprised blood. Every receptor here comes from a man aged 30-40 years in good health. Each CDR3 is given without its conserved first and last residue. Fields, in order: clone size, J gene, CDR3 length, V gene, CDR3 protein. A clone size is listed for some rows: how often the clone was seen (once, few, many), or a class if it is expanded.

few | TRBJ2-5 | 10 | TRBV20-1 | SGNRPQETQY
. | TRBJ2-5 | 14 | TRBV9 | ASSAGLAGNQETQY
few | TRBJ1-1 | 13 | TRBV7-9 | ASSLGRGMNTEAF
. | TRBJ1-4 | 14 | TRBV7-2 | ASSLAPGTPNEKLF
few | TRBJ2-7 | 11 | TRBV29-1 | SVASGGADEQY
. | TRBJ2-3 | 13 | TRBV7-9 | ASSHLAGSTDTQY
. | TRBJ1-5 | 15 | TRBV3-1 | ASSQGLDDGSNQPQH
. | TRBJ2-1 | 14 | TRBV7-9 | ASSTTSGRDYNEQF
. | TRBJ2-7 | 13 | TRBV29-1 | SVWSRGQGRYEQY
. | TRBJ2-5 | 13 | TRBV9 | ASSVGQGIQETQY
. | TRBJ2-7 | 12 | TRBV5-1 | ASSLITPTYEQY
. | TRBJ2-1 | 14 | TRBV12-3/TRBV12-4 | ASSLEAGVSYNEQF
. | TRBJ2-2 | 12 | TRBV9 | ASSDRKGTGELF
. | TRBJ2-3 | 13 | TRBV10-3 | AIRTTGGKTDTQY
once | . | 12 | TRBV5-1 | ASSSQQGRETQY
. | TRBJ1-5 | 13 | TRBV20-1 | SARDRQGVNQPQH
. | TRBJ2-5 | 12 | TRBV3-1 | ASSQALIRETQY
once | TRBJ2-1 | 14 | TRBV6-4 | ASSESGTSGGCEQF
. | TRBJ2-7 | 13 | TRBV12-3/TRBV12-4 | ASRTLAGGNYEQY
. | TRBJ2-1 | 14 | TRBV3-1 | ASSQRAEIPNNEQF
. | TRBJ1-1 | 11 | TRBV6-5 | ASSHGGNTEAF
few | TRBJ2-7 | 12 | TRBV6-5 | ASSYGTGVHEQY
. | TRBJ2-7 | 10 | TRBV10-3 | AVSESQGEQY
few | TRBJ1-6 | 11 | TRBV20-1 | SATGTANSPLH
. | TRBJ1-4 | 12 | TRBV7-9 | ASSPPRRHEKLF
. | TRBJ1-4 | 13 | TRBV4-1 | ASSQVPATNEKLF
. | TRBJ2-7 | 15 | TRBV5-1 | ASSLVFGQGNIYEQY
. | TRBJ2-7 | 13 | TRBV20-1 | SARDRFHQAYEQY
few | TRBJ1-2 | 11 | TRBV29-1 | SVDPGRIGGYT
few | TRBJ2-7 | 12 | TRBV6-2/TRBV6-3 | ASSYQRGYYEQY
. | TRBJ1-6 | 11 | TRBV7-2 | ATKGLANSPLH
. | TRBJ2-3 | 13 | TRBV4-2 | ASSRSGWSTDTQY
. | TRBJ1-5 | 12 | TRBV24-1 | ATSDGSAGQPQH
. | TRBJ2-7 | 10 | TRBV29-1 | SVGGSLYEQY
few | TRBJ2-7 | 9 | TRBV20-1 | SGDRAYEQY
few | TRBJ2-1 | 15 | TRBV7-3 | ASSLTSGASSYNEQF
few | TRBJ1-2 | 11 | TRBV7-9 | ASSVTGRFDYT
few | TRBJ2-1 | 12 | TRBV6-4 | ASSDSIAGNEQF
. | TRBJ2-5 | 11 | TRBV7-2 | ASSPNDRDLWY
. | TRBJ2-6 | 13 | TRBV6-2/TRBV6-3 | ASNLGTAGANVLT
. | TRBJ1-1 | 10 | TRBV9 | ASSVADGEAF